The 21 T cell receptor beta chains below come from one sample, sequenced in a study of regulatory T cells in long-lasting Graves disease. Time point here: newly diagnosed GD, antithyroid drugs for less than 3 months. Preparation of the TCR library used RNA extracted from PBMCs. Arm-PCR with iRepertoire HTBI primers amplified the CDR3 regions for these TCR beta libraries. Using its own MiXCR run on the multiplex PCR reads, TCRdb lists one record per CDR3 protein. This repertoire shows hundreds of thousands of distinct CDR3 sequences, 9.5% to 15% found once; its top ten account for more than 8%. These same records also appear under a second study, on T cells in Graves' hyperthyroidism and ophthalmopathy.

The starting material was peripheral blood mononuclear cells (PBMCs), obtained at new diagnosis, from a patient treated with antithyroid drugs. Every receptor here comes from a woman younger than 45 with Graves disease.

The CDR3 nucleotides are TGTGCCAGCAGTCCCCAAGTAAATCAGCCCCAGCATTTT. This sequence encodes CASSPQVNQPQHF. This rearrangement joins TRBV28 to TRBJ1-5; D is uncertain. Trimming removed 5 bases from V and 4 bases from J, with 9 bases in between. In germline, CDR1 is MDHEN, CDR2 SYDVKM. CDR3 size: 13 residues.

The table lists this clonotype with a few counts. This chain links TRBV19 with TRBJ2-7, with D perhaps TRBD2 (5 bases). Looked up from germline, CDR1 is LNHDA and CDR2 is SQIVND (reference sequence). Trimming removed 9 bases at V and 0 bases at J, with 18 bases between. The CDR3 is made up of 15 amino acids. The CDR3 is CASNPSPTSSYEQYF. DNA of the CDR3: TGTGCCAGCAACCCTAGCCCAACGAGCTCCTACGAGCAGTACTTC.

This clonotype came up many times. The chain recombines TRBV28 with TRBJ2-7; D not certain. V was cut by 3 bases and J by 0 bases, with 6 bases left in between. The CDR3 covers 13 residues. Germline-derived CDR1 and CDR2 are MDHEN and SYDVKM. Here the CDR3 DNA reads TGTGCCAGCAGTTTGGAGACCTCCTACGAGCAGTACTTC. Amino acids: CASSLETSYEQYF.

Here the CDR3 DNA reads TGCAGTGCTAGTCCAGGGGTTTACGAGACCCAGTACTTC. Protein sequence: CSASPGVYETQYF. The chain uses TRBV20-1 and TRBJ2-5; tentatively, D is TRBD1 (6 bases). This CDR3 spans 13 amino acids. Trimming took off 3 bases at V and 5 bases at J, with 13 bases between the two ends. In germline, CDR1 is DFQATT, CDR2 SNEGSKA (reference sequence).

The sample holds many counts of this clonotype. The rearrangement links TRBV20-1 to TRBJ1-4; no clear D. Germline V gene sequence: CDR1 DFQATT, CDR2 SNEGSKA (reference sequence). Between the trimmed V and J ends, which lost 3 bases and 5 bases, there was a span of 19 bases. CDR3 length: 16 amino acids. CDR3 nucleotide sequence: TGCAGTGCTAGCAACCCGACTAACCCCGTGAATGAAAAACTGTTTTTT. Its protein is CSASNPTNPVNEKLFF.

This clonotype appeared many times. The rearrangement joins TRBV7-2 to TRBJ2-5; either TRBD1 or TRBD2 may supply D (5 bases each). V dropped 5 bases and J dropped 4 bases, with 14 bases sitting between them. Per germline, CDR1 SGHTA and CDR2 FQGNSA. The CDR3 loop spans 14 amino acids. CDR3 in DNA: TGTGCCAGCAGCGCCGGGACCGAGAGAGAGACCCAGTACTTC. Encoded protein: CASSAGTERETQYF.

This clonotype showed up just a few times. This sequence joins TRBV7-2 and TRBJ2-3; possibly TRBD1 or TRBD2 for D (5 bases each). CDR1 is SGHTA, CDR2 FQGNSA, per germline. Trimming removed 5 bases at V and 5 bases at J, with 20 bases between. The CDR3 length is 16 residues. The CDR3 DNA is TGTGCCAGCAGCCCCCGTCGGGACGAGTTTAAAGATACGCAGTATTTT. Protein: CASSPRRDEFKDTQYF.

The sample holds many counts of this clonotype. The chain uses TRBV6-1 and TRBJ2-7, with TRBD2 as a possible D gene (5 bases). The V gene's germline CDR1 is MNHNS and CDR2 SASEGT. V lost 8 bases, J lost 0 bases, and 23 bases lay in between. CDR3 size: 17 residues. The CDR3 bases are TGTGCCAGCCTACCTGCGGGCCTTCCCGTTGACTCCTACGAGCAGTACTTC. Protein product: CASLPAGLPVDSYEQYF.

This clonotype was observed at least ten times. In DNA form, the CDR3 reads TGCAGTGCTAGATCGGACAGGGGCCACGAAAAACTGTTTTTT. It yields the protein CSARSDRGHEKLFF. The rearrangement uses TRBV20-1 and TRBJ1-4; 9 nucleotides align to TRBD1. The V segment lost 2 bases and the J segment 8 bases; nucleotides outside the gene matches: 6. CDR1 and CDR2 (germline): DFQATT, SNEGSKA (reference sequence). The CDR3 covers 14 residues.

In this sample, this clonotype turned up many times. CDR3 protein: CASSASGLAGDEQFF. The DNA for the CDR3 is TGTGCCAGCAGCGCGTCGGGACTAGCGGGAGATGAGCAGTTCTTC. The V gene is TRBV5-4, the J gene TRBJ2-1; 14 bases are a match to TRBD2. The CDR3 contains 15 residues. Germline assignment: CDR1 SGHNT and CDR2 YYREEE (reference sequence). V trimming: 4 bases; J trimming: 8 bases; junction bases outside the gene matches: 5.

The rearrangement uses TRBV10-2 and TRBJ2-7; tentatively, D is TRBD2 (6 bases). The CDR3 consists of 18 residues. CDR1 and CDR2 from the germline V gene are WSHSY and SAAADI. V was shortened by 2 bases and J by 2 bases, with 22 bases between the two germline ends. The CDR3 protein is CASSEPTSAEGQAYEQYF. CDR3 coding DNA: TGCGCCAGCAGTGAGCCAACCTCCGCGGAGGGCCAAGCCTACGAGCAGTACTTC.

The J gene is TRBJ1-1, the V gene TRBV25-1; D gene uncertain. Germline CDR1 and CDR2: MGHDK and SYGVNS. Trimming left V 6 bases short and J 0 bases short, with 5 bases between. This CDR3 has 12 amino acids. This chain's CDR3 is CASRAVNTEAFF. The CDR3 region has the DNA TGTGCCAGCAGGGCGGTGAACACTGAAGCTTTCTTT.

This clonotype showed up many times. V and J are TRBV3-1 and TRBJ2-7; D is unclear. Germline V lookup: CDR1 LGHDT, CDR2 YNNKEL (reference sequence). The V end was cut by 8 bases, the J end by 3 bases, with 14 bases between. The CDR3 spans 13 residues. In DNA, the CDR3 is TGTGCCAGCGGAAACGGGCCACTCTACGAGCAGTACTTC. Its translation: CASGNGPLYEQYF.

This clonotype has just a few counts. This rearrangement joins TRBV7-9 to TRBJ2-5, with 7 positions matching TRBD2. CDR1 and CDR2 (germline): SEHNR, FQNEAQ (reference sequence). CDR3 size: 15 residues. Trimming at V came to 6 bases and at J to 4 bases, leaving 11 bases not matched to a gene. DNA of the CDR3: TGTGCCAGCAGGATAGTGGACACGGGAGGAGAGACCCAGTACTTC. Translated, it gives CASRIVDTGGETQYF.

This clonotype was seen at least ten times. The rearrangement links TRBV2 to TRBJ2-2; 8 nucleotides line up with TRBD1. V shed 7 bases and J 6 bases; nucleotides not matched to a gene: 7. The germline V gene encodes CDR1 SNHLY and CDR2 FYNNEI. CDR3 size: 14 residues. CDR3 nucleotides: TGTGCCAGCAATCCGGGACAGGCAGCCGGGGAGCTGTTTTTT. Protein: CASNPGQAAGELFF.

The chain employs TRBV28 and TRBJ2-1; TRBD2 aligns across 10 bases. Germline V gene data show CDR1 as MDHEN and CDR2 as SYDVKM. The CDR3 extends over 15 amino acids. V lost 4 bases and J lost 5; bases outside the gene matches: 5. The CDR3 nucleotides read TGTGCCAGCAGTTCCGACGGACTAGCGGACAATGAGCAGTTCTTC. It codes for CASSSDGLADNEQFF.

Written as DNA, the CDR3 is TGTGCCAGCACCCGACCCGGGACTAGCGACAATGAGCAGTTCTTC. Its translation is CASTRPGTSDNEQFF. V is TRBV7-9 and J is TRBJ2-1; TRBD2 matches 10 bases. This CDR3 region has 15 residues. With V trimmed by 7 bases and J by 5 bases, 8 bases remained unmatched. Germline CDR1 and CDR2: SEHNR and FQNEAQ (reference sequence).

This clonotype was picked up many times. CDR3 loop: CASSPTGFVTYEQYF. The CDR3 coding sequence is TGTGCCAGCAGTCCCACAGGGTTTGTCACCTACGAGCAGTACTTC. The chain links TRBV6-1 to TRBJ2-7; the D gene is possibly TRBD1 (6 bases). Per germline, CDR1 MNHNS and CDR2 SASEGT. The CDR3 spans 15 residues. The germline V and J ends were trimmed by 5 bases and 2 bases, with 16 bases remaining between them.

This clonotype was counted a few times. The chain recombines TRBV7-9 with TRBJ2-4, with D tentatively TRBD1 or TRBD2 (5 bases each). Germline CDR1 reads SEHNR; CDR2 reads FQNEAQ (reference sequence). The V and J ends lost 3 bases and 2 bases respectively, with 11 bases between them. This CDR3 comprises 15 residues. The CDR3 region is CASSFPRETKNIQYF. The CDR3 bases are TGTGCCAGCAGCTTCCCCAGGGAGACCAAAAACATTCAGTACTTC.

This clonotype was observed at least ten times. V usage is TRBV20-1 and J usage is TRBJ2-2; tentative D call: TRBD1 (5 bases). V gave up 0 bases and J gave up 2 bases, with 10 bases separating them. The CDR3 totals 15 residues. Per the germline V gene, CDR1 is DFQATT and CDR2 is SNEGSKA (reference sequence). The CDR3 here is CSAREGRVNTGELFF. DNA of the CDR3: TGCAGTGCTAGAGAGGGCAGGGTAAACACCGGGGAGCTGTTTTTT.

This rearrangement joins TRBV7-2 to TRBJ2-7, with D possibly being TRBD2 (6 bases). V gave up 3 bases and J gave up 2 bases, with 14 bases separating them. The CDR3 is 15 residues long. Germline V gives CDR1 SGHTA, CDR2 FQGNSA. CDR3 region: CASSFSGTGAYEQYF. CDR3 DNA sequence: TGTGCCAGCAGCTTCTCCGGGACTGGAGCCTACGAGCAGTACTTC.